These 2 T cell receptor beta chains came from one sample sequenced in a study of cytomegalovirus exposure and HLA in healthy donors. The table came from immunoSEQ multiplex PCR; TCRdb's copy has only in-frame clones and leaves some out. This table has fewer than 200,000 clones, around nine tenths appearing once. Input material: PBMCs. These receptors originate from a man aged 25-45 years in good health and CMV-seropositive.

This chain connects TRBV5-6 to TRBJ1-2, with D unclear. The germline gives CDR1 SGHDT, CDR2 YYEEEE. This CDR3 is built from 13 residues. V lost 0 bases and J lost 2, with 5 bases in between. The CDR3 nucleotides are TGTGCCAGCAGCTTGGCGGGCAACTATGGCTACACCTTC. It specifies CASSLAGNYGYTF.

V is TRBV28 and J is TRBJ2-3, with 7 bases fitting TRBD1. Trimming took 3 bases from V and 2 from J; bases not matched to a gene: 5. Germline V gives CDR1 MDHEN, CDR2 SYDVKM. The CDR3 contains 15 residues. CDR3 nucleotides: TGTGCCAGCAGTTTCGGGACAGAACCCACAGATACGCAGTATTTT. The encoded protein is CASSFGTEPTDTQYF.